Each of the 5 T cell receptor beta chains below was sequenced from the same sample in a study of cytotoxic CD8 clonotypes in ibrutinib-treated CLL. Assay: immunoSEQ multiplex PCR; the TCRdb copy retains only in-frame clones and omits some. The profile shows around 76,000 clones, roughly 80% of them singletons. The sequences come from PBMCs, collected after 24 months of ibrutinib treatment. These receptors were obtained from a human donor with chronic lymphocytic leukemia.

This sequence joins TRBV7-2 and TRBJ2-7; no clear D gene. Germline CDR1 reads SGHTA; CDR2 reads FQGNSA. Trimming cost V 4 bases and J 3 bases, with 10 bases left between them. This CDR3 comprises 13 residues. CDR3 protein: CASSSWGYYEQYF. CDR3 in DNA: TGTGCCAGCAGCTCCTGGGGTTACTACGAGCAGTACTTC.

V usage is TRBV11-3 and J usage is TRBJ2-3; D is unclear. This CDR3 has 13 amino acids. Trimming took off 5 bases at V and 2 bases at J, with 8 bases between the two ends. Germline V lookup: CDR1 SGHNT, CDR2 YENEEA. The CDR3: CASSPPNTDTQYF. CDR3 nucleotide sequence: TGTGCCAGCAGCCCCCCGAACACAGATACGCAGTATTTT.

CDR3 in DNA: TGTGCCAGCAGCACCGCAGGATGGGGCTACACCTTC. It encodes CASSTAGWGYTF. The chain carries TRBV6-5 and TRBJ1-2, with D unclear. The CDR3 sequence is 12 residues long. The ends were cut back, 6 bases at V and 8 bases at J, with 13 bases in the middle. Germline CDR1 is MNHEY and CDR2 is SVGAGI.

The rearrangement links TRBV4-1 to TRBJ1-2; no firm D call. The CDR3 length is 16 residues. Trimming left V 1 base short and J 2 bases short, with 14 bases between. CDR1 is MGHRA, CDR2 YSYEKL, per germline. The CDR3 is CASSQGRSTPNYGYTF. CDR3 nucleotides: TGCGCCAGCAGCCAAGGACGGTCGACACCGAACTATGGCTACACCTTC.

CDR3 sequence reads: CASSRDRDDYGYTF. CDR3 coding DNA: TGTGCCAGCAGCCGCGACAGGGACGACTATGGCTACACCTTC. The chain is built from TRBV14 and TRBJ1-2; 7 bases line up with TRBD1. The CDR3 is 14 residues long. The ends lost 4 bases at V and 3 bases at J; junction bases unmatched: 5. Per the germline V gene, CDR1 is SGHDN and CDR2 is FVKESK.